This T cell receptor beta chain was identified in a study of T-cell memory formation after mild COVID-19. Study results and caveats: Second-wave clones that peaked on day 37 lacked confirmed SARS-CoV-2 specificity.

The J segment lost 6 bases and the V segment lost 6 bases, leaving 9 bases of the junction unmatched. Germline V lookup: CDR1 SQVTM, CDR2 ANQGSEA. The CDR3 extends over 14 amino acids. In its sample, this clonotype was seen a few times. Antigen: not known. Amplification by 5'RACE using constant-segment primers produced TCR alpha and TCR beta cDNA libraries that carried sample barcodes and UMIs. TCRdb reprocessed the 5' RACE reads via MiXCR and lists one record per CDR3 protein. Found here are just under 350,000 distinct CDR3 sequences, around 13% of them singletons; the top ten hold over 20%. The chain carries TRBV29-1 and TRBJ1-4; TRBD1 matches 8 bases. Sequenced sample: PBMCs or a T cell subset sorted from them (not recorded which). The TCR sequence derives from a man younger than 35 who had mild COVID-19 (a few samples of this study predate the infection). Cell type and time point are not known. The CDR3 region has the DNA TGCAGCGTGGGGGCAGGGGGCTTGGATGAAAAACTGTTTTTT. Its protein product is CSVGAGGLDEKLFF.